This TCR beta chain stems from a study of CD8 T cells in Susac syndrome. Random hexamers primed reverse transcription of roughly 0.5 to 1 ug RNA. The amplification used immunoSEQ multiplex PCR on TCR beta CDR3; it spanned 54 Vbeta and 13 Jbeta. MiXCR was run by TCRdb on the immunoSEQ multiplex PCR reads, yielding one entry per CDR3 protein. In the table there are 150,000 to 200,000 distinct CDR3 sequences, less than 95% of which are singletons. The CDR3 length is 20 residues. CDR1 and CDR2 from the germline V gene are LGHDT and YNNKEL (reference sequence). Trimming stripped 2 bases from V and 4 bases from J, with 29 bases between. Sequencing of TCR beta was carried out in blood CD8+ and CD4+ T cells. The patients who served as multiple sclerosis controls were treatment-naive and had stable or active relapsing-remitting disease that fulfilled the revised McDonald criteria. TEMRA cells were FACS-enriched, with CD8+ and CD4+ T cells isolated negatively.

V is TRBV3-1 and J is TRBJ2-5, with D perhaps being TRBD1 or TRBD2 (6 bases each). Specimen: CD4+ T cells from PBMCs. The source of this sequence is a human donor with multiple sclerosis. The CDR3 DNA reads TGTGCCAGCAGCCAACGGAATAGCCCGGATGGGGGGCTAATATTAGAGACCCAGTACTTC. Translating gives CASSQRNSPDGGLILETQYF.